Presented here are 18 T cell receptor beta chains from one specimen sequenced in a study of T cell repertoires in cytomegalovirus infection. Antigens for these TCRs are unknown. TCRdb reanalysed the reads using MiXCR and keeps one entry per CDR3 protein. This repertoire shows a few hundred thousand distinct CDR3 sequences, 25% to 35% found once; its top ten account for 20%. The material sequenced was cultured PBMCs, taken from culture after CMV antigen stimulation. These receptors were obtained from a human donor in good health (CMV status not recorded). Some clones in this sample may be carry-over from other donors' samples.

The gene calls are TRBV5-6 and TRBJ1-1, with D tentatively TRBD1 (6 bases). Trimming took 4 bases from V and 2 from J, leaving 12 bases between them. This CDR3 has 14 residues. Germline CDR1 reads SGHDT; CDR2 reads YYEEEE. For the CDR3, the DNA is TGTGCCAGCAGCCACGACAGGATTAACACTGAAGCTTTCTTT. Its protein is CASSHDRINTEAFF.

The chain couples TRBV7-8 to TRBJ2-5, with 10 bases that match TRBD2. With V trimmed by 0 bases and J by 9 bases, 4 bases remained unmatched. Germline V gene sequence: CDR1 SGHVS, CDR2 FQNEAQ. The CDR3 runs to 14 residues. The CDR3 reads CASSLAPSGRAQYF. For the CDR3, the DNA is TGTGCCAGCAGCTTAGCGCCTAGCGGGAGAGCCCAGTACTTC.

This clonotype was counted many times. CDR3 DNA: TGTGCCAGCAGCCTTAGCGTGTTCGCTGATACGCAGTATTTT. Translated, it gives CASSLSVFADTQYF. The genes are TRBV7-2 and TRBJ2-3, with a possible D match to TRBD2 (5 bases). V was pared by 5 bases and J by 6 bases, with 15 bases between. Germline V gives CDR1 SGHTA, CDR2 FQGNSA. CDR3 size: 14 residues. Supplemented by reference TRBV7-2 and TRBJ2-3, the full variable domain reads GAGVSQSPSNKVTEKGKDVELRCDPISGHTALYWYRQSLGQGLEFLIYFQGNSAPDKSGLPSDRFSAERTGGSVSTLTIQRTQQEDSAVYLCASSLSVFADTQYFGPGTRLTVL.

This clonotype was counted ten times or more. In nucleotides, the CDR3 is TGTGCCAGCAGCTTAAGTTTCGGGCAAGAGACCCAGTACTTC. This gives the protein CASSLSFGQETQYF. The rearrangement links TRBV7-6 to TRBJ2-5; D is uncertain. Between the trimmed V and J ends, which lost 2 bases and 2 bases, there was a span of 9 bases. Germline V gene lookup returns CDR1 SGHVS and CDR2 FNYEAQ. CDR3 length: 14 residues.

V usage is TRBV20-1 and J usage is TRBJ2-3; the D gene is possibly TRBD1 (6 bases). The CDR3 loop spans 15 amino acids. V shed 0 bases and J shed 0 bases, with 10 bases lying between them. In germline, CDR1 is DFQATT, CDR2 SNEGSKA (reference sequence). CDR3 nucleotides: TGCAGTGCTAGAGATTACCAGGGGAGCACAGATACGCAGTATTTT. Encoded protein: CSARDYQGSTDTQYF.

This clonotype has more than one count but fewer than ten. This chain joins TRBV12-3 or TRBV12-4 and TRBJ2-3; perhaps TRBD2 as D (6 bases). Trimming cost V 1 base and J 2 bases, with 13 bases left between them. The CDR3 totals 16 residues. The DNA of the CDR3 is TGTGCCAGCAGTTTAGGGGCGCGGGGATACACAGATACGCAGTATTTT. Its protein product is CASSLGARGYTDTQYF.

V usage is TRBV6-8 and J usage is TRBJ1-1; tentatively, D is TRBD1 (5 bases). The V gene's germline CDR1 is MNHGY and CDR2 SAAAGT. The CDR3 covers 16 residues. V dropped 4 bases and J dropped 1 base, with 16 bases sitting between them. The CDR3 sequence: CASSWGPDPRNTEAFF. The DNA of the CDR3 is TGTGCCAGCAGTTGGGGCCCCGACCCTAGGAACACTGAAGCTTTCTTT.

DNA of the CDR3: TGTGCCAGCAGCTTAGCGATGGGGGGGCCCGGGAATGAGCAGTTCTTC. This sequence encodes CASSLAMGGPGNEQFF. The rearrangement uses TRBV7-2 and TRBJ2-1; possible D gene TRBD2, 7 bases. Germline V CDR1 and CDR2: SGHTA, FQGNSA. Trimming cost V 0 bases and J 7 bases, with 16 bases left between them. The length of the CDR3 is 16 residues.

There are a few counts of this clonotype. CDR3 in amino acids: CASSEAGQNYGYTF. CDR3 nucleotide sequence: TGTGCCAGCAGTGAAGCGGGACAGAACTATGGCTACACCTTC. This chain connects TRBV6-1 to TRBJ1-2; the match to TRBD1 covers 7 bases. Trimming took 0 bases from V and 2 from J; bases not matched to a gene: 0. The CDR3 runs 14 residues. The germline CDR1 and CDR2 sequences are MNHNS and SASEGT.

This clonotype was detected ten times or more. V usage is TRBV7-2 and J usage is TRBJ2-3; D unclear. Germline V gene sequence: CDR1 SGHTA, CDR2 FQGNSA. V was trimmed by 6 bases and J by 2 bases, leaving 6 bases between them. The CDR3 contains 12 residues. In DNA form, the CDR3 reads TGTGCCAGCAGGGGGTCCACAGATACGCAGTATTTT. Protein sequence: CASRGSTDTQYF.

This clonotype was detected only a few times. The chain has TRBV4-2 and TRBJ2-3; 10 positions match TRBD2. Germline V gene lookup returns CDR1 LGHNA and CDR2 YNFKEQ. Trimming at V came to 4 bases and at J to 2 bases, leaving 9 bases not matched to a gene. The CDR3 sequence is 17 residues long. CDR3 sequence (DNA): TGTGCCAGCAGCCGGTGGTCTAGCGGGGGAATCACAGATACGCAGTATTTT. Translating it yields CASSRWSSGGITDTQYF.

The gene calls are TRBV28 and TRBJ2-7; no clear D gene. CDR3 length: 14 amino acids. Germline CDR1 MDHEN, CDR2 SYDVKM. The germline V and J ends were trimmed by 4 bases and 3 bases, with 13 bases remaining between them. The CDR3 region is CASSSDVAVYEQYF. CDR3 DNA: TGTGCCAGCAGTTCGGACGTGGCGGTCTACGAGCAGTACTTC.

This clonotype was observed a few times. The chain carries TRBV12-3 or TRBV12-4 and TRBJ1-5, with D hard to call. This CDR3 has 17 amino acids. V dropped 3 bases and J dropped 2 bases, with 17 bases sitting between them. CDR3: CASSFRPPGRGNQPQHF. The CDR3 DNA follows: TGTGCCAGCAGTTTTAGGCCGCCGGGGAGAGGCAATCAGCCCCAGCATTTT.

The genes are TRBV12-3 or TRBV12-4 and TRBJ2-1; 7 bases align to TRBD2. The CDR3 extends over 14 amino acids. V lost 7 bases and J lost 4; bases outside the gene matches: 7. The CDR3 nucleotides are TGTGCCAGCACCCTCGGACTAGAATACAATGAGCAGTTCTTC. Its protein is CASTLGLEYNEQFF.

This chain joins TRBV6-1 and TRBJ2-1; TRBD2 is a possible D gene (6 bases). The CDR3 is made up of 16 amino acids. V was pared by 1 base and J by 0 bases, with 10 bases between. Germline CDR1 is MNHNS and CDR2 is SASEGT. This CDR3 reads CASSEERVSSYNEQFF. The CDR3, as DNA: TGTGCCAGCAGTGAAGAGCGGGTATCCTCCTACAATGAGCAGTTCTTC.

This clonotype was recorded many times. The chain couples TRBV6-1 to TRBJ2-1; tentatively, D is TRBD1 (6 bases). The V end lost 10 bases, the J end lost 6 bases, and 19 bases lay between the germline ends. The CDR3 has 14 amino acids. Germline V lookup: CDR1 MNHNS, CDR2 SASEGT. CDR3 nucleotides: TGTGCCACTACCAGGGGCATCGACCCCAATGAGCAGTTCTTC. Protein product: CATTRGIDPNEQFF.

This chain connects TRBV7-3 to TRBJ2-3; the D is unclear. CDR1 and CDR2 (germline): SGHTA, FQGTGA. The length of the CDR3 is 14 residues. V lost 3 bases and J lost 0, with 7 bases in between. CDR3 residues: CASSFTASTDTQYF. CDR3 bases: TGTGCCAGCAGCTTCACGGCTAGCACAGATACGCAGTATTTT. Combining the CDR3 with reference TRBV7-3 and TRBJ2-3 gives the whole variable domain GAGVSQTPSNKVTEKGKYVELRCDPISGHTALYWYRQSLGQGPEFLIYFQGTGAADDSGLPNDRFFAVRPEGSVSTLKIQRTERGDSAVYLCASSFTASTDTQYFGPGTRLTVL.

The chain recombines TRBV12-3 or TRBV12-4 with TRBJ2-2; TRBD1 matches 9 bases. The length of the CDR3 is 16 residues. Germline trimming cut 6 bases from V and 5 bases from J; bases unmatched to any gene: 10. The CDR3 is CASRLTGTGHTGELFF. The CDR3 DNA is TGTGCCAGCAGGTTGACCGGGACAGGGCATACCGGGGAGCTGTTTTTT.